These 23 T cell receptor beta chains share one sample of origin, sequenced in a study of shared clonotypes between healthy human individuals. Using immunoSEQ multiplex PCR, the repertoire was profiled, and TCRdb retains in-frame clones only, with some absent. Of approximately 2.3 million clones listed, 90% to 95% are singletons. The material sequenced was naive CD4+ T cells from PBMCs. The subset is: CD45RA+ positively selected. These receptors were collected from a man aged 18 to 29 in good health. Some clones in this sample may be carry-over from other donors' samples.

The table lists this clone with a few counts. This chain uses TRBV27 with TRBJ1-2; D gene ambiguous. Germline V gene data show CDR1 as MNHEY and CDR2 as SMNVEV (reference sequence). The CDR3 has 13 amino acids. The ends were cut back, 4 bases at V and 5 bases at J, with 11 bases in the middle. CDR3 DNA sequence: TGTGCCAGCAGTTCCCCCTCTGGGTATGGCTACACCTTC. Translating gives CASSSPSGYGYTF.

The rearrangement joins TRBV11-2 to TRBJ1-5; possible D gene TRBD1, 5 bases. Germline loops: CDR1 SGHAT, CDR2 FQNNGV. Between the trimmed V and J ends, which lost 4 bases and 6 bases, there was a span of 13 bases. The CDR3 consists of 14 residues. In nucleotides, the CDR3 is TGTGCCAGCAGCTCCCGGACGAGGGGTCAGCCCCAGCATTTT. As protein: CASSSRTRGQPQHF.

The rearrangement joins TRBV18 to TRBJ2-7; D ambiguous. This CDR3 has 15 amino acids. Between the trimmed V and J ends, which lost 2 bases and 7 bases, there was a span of 18 bases. CDR1 is KGHSH and CDR2 is LQKENI in the germline V gene. The DNA of the CDR3 is TGTGCCAGCTCACCAAGTACGATCTCCAGAGAGGAGCAGTACTTC. Amino acid sequence: CASSPSTISREEQYF.

The rearrangement links TRBV29-1 to TRBJ2-7; 12 bases match TRBD1. There are 14 residues in the CDR3. V was pared by 2 bases and J by 9 bases, with 8 bases of the junction left unmatched. CDR1 is SQVTM, CDR2 ANQGSEA, per germline. In nucleotides, the CDR3 is TGCAGCGTTGAAAAGGGACAGGGGGCACGTGGGCAGTACTTC. Translation gives CSVEKGQGARGQYF.

The genes are TRBV5-1 and TRBJ1-4; D is ambiguous. V was trimmed by 6 bases and J by 5 bases, leaving 17 bases between them. The CDR3 has 15 amino acids. Germline CDR1 SGHRS, CDR2 YFSETQ. The CDR3 region is CASTTGSVVNEKLFF. CDR3 sequence (DNA): TGCGCCAGCACGACGGGTTCTGTGGTAAATGAAAAACTGTTTTTT.

This clone appeared once. This sequence joins TRBV10-3 and TRBJ2-1; no clear D. This CDR3 has 13 amino acids. CDR1 is ENHRY, CDR2 SYGVKD, per germline. Trimming left V 0 bases short and J 15 bases short, with 15 bases between. CDR3 amino acids: CAISESSIPIWFF. As DNA, the CDR3 is TGTGCCATCAGTGAGTCGAGCATTCCAATTTGGTTCTTC.

The chain joins TRBV5-4 to TRBJ2-7; a possible D gene is TRBD2 (7 bases). The CDR3 loop spans 14 amino acids. CDR1 is SGHNT, CDR2 YYREEE, per germline (reference sequence). Trimming shortened V by 6 bases and J by 5 bases, and 18 bases separated the two germline ends. In nucleotides, the CDR3 is TGTGCCAGCACTCGGGGGGCTAGCGAGGACGAGCAGTACTTC. Amino acid sequence: CASTRGASEDEQYF.

The V call is TRBV6-1, the J call TRBJ1-4, with 9 bases matching TRBD1. CDR3 length: 14 residues. J lost 7 bases, V lost 6 bases, and 6 bases had no gene match. Germline-derived CDR1 and CDR2 are MNHNS and SASEGT. The CDR3 bases are TGTGCCAGCAGGGGGACAGGGAGTAGTGAAAAACTGTTTTTT. Protein sequence: CASRGTGSSEKLFF.

This chain uses TRBV7-2 with TRBJ1-6; D gene uncertain. This CDR3 comprises 12 residues. Germline CDR1 and CDR2: SGHTA and FQGNSA. V was pared by 7 bases and J by 11 bases, with 12 bases between. This chain's CDR3 is CASTSAGAPLHF. The CDR3 coding sequence is TGTGCCAGCACCTCGGCGGGAGCACCCCTCCACTTT.

The chain employs TRBV7-2 and TRBJ2-7; TRBD1 or TRBD2 may be the D gene (5 bases each). The CDR3 contains 15 residues. CDR1 and CDR2 (germline): SGHTA, FQGNSA. V lost 5 bases to trimming and J lost 4 bases, with 18 bases between them. The CDR3 DNA follows: TGTGCCAGCAGCGCTCGAGGGTCAGGGCAGTACGAGCAGTACTTC. This sequence encodes CASSARGSGQYEQYF.

The V call is TRBV5-1, the J call TRBJ2-2; D is uncertain. The germline gives CDR1 SGHRS, CDR2 YFSETQ. Trimming cost V 4 bases and J 1 base, with 5 bases left between them. This CDR3 comprises 13 residues. The DNA of the CDR3 is TGCGCCAGCAGCCAACAGAACACCGGGGAGCTGTTTTTT. Translation gives CASSQQNTGELFF.

The V and J genes are TRBV10-3 and TRBJ2-5; D possibly matches TRBD1 or TRBD2 (5 bases each). The DNA end is a closer match to TRBJ2-7, so the J assignment may be wrong. Looked up from germline, CDR1 is ENHRY and CDR2 is SYGVKD. This CDR3 is built from 15 residues. CDR3 loop: CAISDEGRGSYEQYF. In DNA form, the CDR3 reads TGTGCCATCAGTGATGAGGGACGCGGGTCCTACGAGCAGTACTTC.

V and J are TRBV28 and TRBJ1-3; D perhaps matches TRBD1 (5 bases). With 8 bases removed from V and 4 bases from J, the gap between germline ends came to 18 bases. The CDR3 length is 15 residues. Germline assignment: CDR1 MDHEN and CDR2 SYDVKM. In DNA form, the CDR3 reads TGTGCCAGCGCCCAGGGAGGGGCGCGAGGAAACACCATATATTTT. It is translated as CASAQGGARGNTIYF.

The chain links TRBV5-1 to TRBJ2-3; 7 bases map to TRBD2. CDR1 is SGHRS and CDR2 is YFSETQ in the germline V gene. J was trimmed by 6 bases and V by 5 bases; bases with no gene match: 15. This CDR3 has 16 amino acids. The CDR3 here is CASSPDSGGSVDTQYF. DNA of the CDR3: TGCGCCAGCAGTCCTGATTCGGGCGGGAGTGTCGATACGCAGTATTTT.

V gene TRBV11-2 combines with J gene TRBJ2-7; 7 bases agree with TRBD1. The CDR3 contains 16 residues. The junction had 13 bases not matched to a gene; V was cut back by 5 bases and J by 3 bases. In germline, CDR1 is SGHAT, CDR2 FQNNGV. CDR3 DNA sequence: TGTGCCAGCAGCAAAAGGGGTACAGGGGACCTCTACGAGCAGTACTTC. This encodes CASSKRGTGDLYEQYF. Complete variable domain (other parts from reference TRBV11-2 and TRBJ2-7): EAGVAQSPRYKIIEKRQSVAFWCNPISGHATLYWYQQILGQGPKLLIQFQNNGVVDDSQLPKDRFSAERLKGVDSTLKIQPAKLEDSAVYLCASSKRGTGDLYEQYFGPGTRLTVT.

The gene calls are TRBV7-3 and TRBJ2-1, with 12 nucleotides matching TRBD2. J gave up 8 bases and V 3 bases, and 8 bases lay outside the gene matches. Per the germline V gene, CDR1 is SGHTA and CDR2 is FQGTGA. The CDR3 spans 16 residues. CDR3 in DNA: TGTGCCAGCAGCTTCGGGACTAGCGGGCTGGGGGATGAGCAGTTCTTC. It specifies CASSFGTSGLGDEQFF.

This chain links TRBV7-9 with TRBJ1-1; D uncertain. The CDR3 is 14 amino acids. The V end lost 3 bases, the J end lost 7 bases, and 15 bases lay between the germline ends. The germline CDR1 and CDR2 sequences are SEHNR and FQNEAQ (reference sequence). This CDR3 reads CASSFYGVEVEAFF. In nucleotides, the CDR3 is TGTGCCAGCAGCTTCTACGGGGTTGAAGTTGAAGCTTTCTTT. The full variable domain, its missing parts supplied by reference TRBV7-9 and TRBJ1-1, is DTGVSQNPRHKITKRGQNVTFRCDPISEHNRLYWYRQTLGQGPEFLTYFQNEAQLEKSRLLSDRFSAERPKGSFSTLEIQRTEQGDSAMYLCASSFYGVEVEAFFGQGTRLTVV.

On this clone: Distinct nucleotide sequences in the sample also encode this CDR3. This rearrangement joins TRBV7-3 to TRBJ1-3, with TRBD1 identical over 7 bases. The trim removed 3 bases at V and 0 bases at J, leaving 2 bases unmatched. The CDR3 consists of 15 residues. The germline V gene encodes CDR1 SGHTA and CDR2 FQGTGA. CDR3 loop: CASSLTGNSGNTIYF. Written as DNA, the CDR3 is TGTGCCAGCAGCTTGACAGGGAACTCTGGAAACACCATATATTTT. The whole variable domain, filled in from reference TRBV7-3 and TRBJ1-3, reads GAGVSQTPSNKVTEKGKYVELRCDPISGHTALYWYRQSLGQGPEFLIYFQGTGAADDSGLPNDRFFAVRPEGSVSTLKIQRTERGDSAVYLCASSLTGNSGNTIYFGEGSWLTVV.

V and J are TRBV30 and TRBJ2-7; D possibly corresponds to TRBD2 (7 bases). The germline V gene encodes CDR1 GTSNPN and CDR2 SVGIG (reference sequence). CDR3 size: 14 residues. Trimming shortened V by 4 bases and J by 5 bases, and 18 bases separated the two germline ends. In nucleotides, the CDR3 is TGTGCCTGGATAGGAACAGGGAGGGGAGACGAGCAGTACTTC. Its translation: CAWIGTGRGDEQYF.

As to this clone: Other nucleotide sequences in the sample specify the same CDR3. J is TRBJ2-1 and V is TRBV18; 10 bases map to TRBD2. V lost 6 bases to trimming and J lost 3 bases; unmatched junction nucleotides: 5. The germline gives CDR1 KGHSH, CDR2 LQKENI. The CDR3 has 15 amino acids. The CDR3 DNA sequence: TGTGCCAGCTCGCCGCCTAGCGGGAGCTACAATGAGCAGTTCTTC. Its translation is CASSPPSGSYNEQFF.

The gene calls are TRBV28 and TRBJ1-5, with D perhaps matching TRBD1 (5 bases). The germline gives CDR1 MDHEN, CDR2 SYDVKM. The ends were cut back, 8 bases at V and 9 bases at J, with 23 bases in the middle. This CDR3 contains 15 residues. Here the CDR3 DNA reads TGTGCCAGCGCACTCGCGACGGGACCTACTCTGCCCCAGCATTTT. It encodes CASALATGPTLPQHF.

This clone was observed once. This sample also contains other DNA sequences that code for the same CDR3. The CDR3 loop reads CASSFPGAYEQYF. The CDR3 DNA reads as TGTGCCAGCAGCTTCCCGGGGGCCTACGAGCAGTACTTC. The gene calls are TRBV11-2 and TRBJ2-7; D possibly corresponds to TRBD2 (6 bases). The V gene lost 3 bases and the J gene lost 2 bases, with 8 bases spanning the gap. The CDR3 totals 13 residues. CDR1 is SGHAT, CDR2 FQNNGV, per germline.

The gene calls are TRBV30 and TRBJ1-5; 10 bases are a match to TRBD1. Germline-derived CDR1 and CDR2 are GTSNPN and SVGIG (reference sequence). Trimming took 7 bases from V and 7 from J; bases not matched to a gene: 7. CDR3 length equals 13 residues. This chain's CDR3 is CAFSRDRGQPQHF. The CDR3, as DNA: TGTGCCTTTTCCCGGGACAGGGGCCAGCCCCAGCATTTT.